A selection of T cell receptor beta chains follows, all from one sample in a study of T cell clones after liver transplantation. Assay: immunoSEQ multiplex PCR; the TCRdb copy retains only in-frame clones and omits some. The sample lists 75,000 to 85,000 clones, approximately 82% occurring once. This sample comprised CD4+ T cells from blood, obtained at the 22-month timepoint. These receptors all stem from a human patient who received a liver transplant. Some of these T cells may belong to the graft donor. Both conserved end residues are trimmed from each CDR3. The order of the fields is V gene, J gene, CDR3 protein.

TRBV6-5	TRBJ1-1	ASSARGTEAF
TRBV7-2	TRBJ2-3	ASSLERAGAQY
TRBV5-5	TRBJ1-2	ASSLANVAGAGYT
TRBV28	TRBJ1-2	ASRSGGYGYT
TRBV18	TRBJ2-7	ASSTGGRQGDYEQY
TRBV7-2	TRBJ2-1	ASKMGLDSYNEQF
TRBV20-1	TRBJ2-5	SARAVGDSY
TRBV14	TRBJ1-4	ASSQLSKPTGSNEKLF
TRBV6-1	TRBJ2-3	ASRRTASTDTQY
TRBV5-1	TRBJ1-2	ASSLGVSAPSGYT
TRBV30	TRBJ1-5	AWRGTGGSNQPQH
TRBV28	TRBJ2-7	ASKTGGQPEQY
TRBV6-6	TRBJ1-2	ASSFGQSYGYT
TRBV4-2	TRBJ2-3	ASSQGTSGATDTQY
TRBV9	TRBJ2-1	ASSVAGLAVNEQF
TRBV7-9	TRBJ2-1	ASSLGTSVDEQF
TRBV5-1	TRBJ1-1	ASSLEENTEAF
TRBV11-3	TRBJ2-1	ASSLGPAYNEQF
TRBV4-2	TRBJ1-1	ASSQASPGWGEAF
TRBV19	TRBJ2-1	ASTPDGSSYNEQF
TRBV10-3	TRBJ2-3	AISGGGDTQY
TRBV18	TRBJ2-3	ASSPRSGLAGADTQY
TRBV10-3	TRBJ1-1	AISGGQGSGSTEAF
TRBV19	TRBJ1-2	ASTKWRGTGESYT
TRBV9	TRBJ2-1	ASSTRQGEVDNEQF
TRBV9	TRBJ2-1	ASSARRDSYNEQF
TRBV9	TRBJ2-3	ASSGGPRDTQY
TRBV5-5	TRBJ2-4	ASSLAGWAGDIQY
TRBV5-1	TRBJ2-7	ASSLEPQGIAYEQY
TRBV7-2	TRBJ2-5	ASSFAVETQY
TRBV19	TRBJ2-3	ASRMRDTDTQY
TRBV30	TRBJ2-5	AWSSLEETQY
TRBV7-2	TRBJ2-2	ASSLDRGLLTGELF
TRBV7-2	TRBJ1-2	ASSSPSGTKGYT
TRBV7-2	TRBJ2-1	ASKNGRGEGNEQF
TRBV6-5	TRBJ1-2	ASSYGFQGNYGYT
TRBV18	TRBJ2-1	ASSSTGSGSNEQF
TRBV7-9	TRBJ1-2	ASSPRGRGYT
TRBV6-1	TRBJ2-7	ASSEDSTYEQY
TRBV7-2	TRBJ1-6	ASSIGQVNSPLH
TRBV7-9	TRBJ2-2	ASSLGGQGRTGELF